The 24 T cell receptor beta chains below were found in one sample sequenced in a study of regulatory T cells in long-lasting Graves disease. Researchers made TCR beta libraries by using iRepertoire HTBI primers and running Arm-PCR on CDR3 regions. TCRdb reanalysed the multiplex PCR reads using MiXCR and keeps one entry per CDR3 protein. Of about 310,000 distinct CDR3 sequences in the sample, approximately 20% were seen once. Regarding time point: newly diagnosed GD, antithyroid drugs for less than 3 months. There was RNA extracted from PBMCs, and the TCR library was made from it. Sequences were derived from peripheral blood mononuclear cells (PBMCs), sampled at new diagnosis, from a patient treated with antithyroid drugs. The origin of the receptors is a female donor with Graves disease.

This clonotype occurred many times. DNA of the CDR3: TGTGCCACAGCCCCTAGCGGGAGACGGACCGGGGAGCTGTTTTTT. Translating gives CATAPSGRRTGELFF. This sequence joins TRBV12-3 or TRBV12-4 and TRBJ2-2, with 10 bases lining up with TRBD2. The CDR3 is made up of 15 amino acids. Unmatched junction bases numbered 10, after V lost 10 bases and J lost 5 bases.

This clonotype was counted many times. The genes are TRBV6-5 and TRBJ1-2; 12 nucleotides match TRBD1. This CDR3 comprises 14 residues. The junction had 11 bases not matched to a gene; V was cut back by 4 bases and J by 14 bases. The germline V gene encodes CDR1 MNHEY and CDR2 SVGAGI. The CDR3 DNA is TGTGCCAGCAGTTTGACCGGGACAGGGGGCGAAGGGACCTTC. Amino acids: CASSLTGTGGEGTF.

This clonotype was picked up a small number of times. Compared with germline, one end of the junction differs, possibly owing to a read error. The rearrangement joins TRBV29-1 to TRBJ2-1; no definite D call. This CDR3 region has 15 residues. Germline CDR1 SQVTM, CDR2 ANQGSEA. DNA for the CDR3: TGCAGCGTAGAAGCTGTTTCCCACTTTTACAATGAGCAGTTCTTC. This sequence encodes CSVEAVSHFYNEQFF.

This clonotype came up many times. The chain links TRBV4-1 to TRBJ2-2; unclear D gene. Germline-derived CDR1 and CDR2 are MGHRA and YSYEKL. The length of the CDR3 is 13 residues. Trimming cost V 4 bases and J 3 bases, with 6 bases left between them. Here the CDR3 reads CASSRAHTGELFF. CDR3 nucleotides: TGCGCCAGCAGCCGGGCCCACACCGGGGAGCTGTTTTTT.

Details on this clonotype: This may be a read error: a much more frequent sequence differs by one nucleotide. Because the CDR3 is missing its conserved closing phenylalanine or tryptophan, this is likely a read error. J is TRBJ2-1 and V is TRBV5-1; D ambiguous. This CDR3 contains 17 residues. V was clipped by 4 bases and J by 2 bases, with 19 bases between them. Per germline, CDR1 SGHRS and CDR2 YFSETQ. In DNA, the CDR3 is TGCGCCAGCAGCCCGGTGGGCCACCTGCGCCCCTACAATGAGCAGTTCTAC. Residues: CASSPVGHLRPYNEQFY.

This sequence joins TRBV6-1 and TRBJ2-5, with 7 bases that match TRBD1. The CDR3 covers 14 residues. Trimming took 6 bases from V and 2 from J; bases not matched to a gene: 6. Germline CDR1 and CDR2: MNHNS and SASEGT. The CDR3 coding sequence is TGTGCCAGCAGCTCGACAGGGTATCAAGAGACCCAGTACTTC. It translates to CASSSTGYQETQYF.

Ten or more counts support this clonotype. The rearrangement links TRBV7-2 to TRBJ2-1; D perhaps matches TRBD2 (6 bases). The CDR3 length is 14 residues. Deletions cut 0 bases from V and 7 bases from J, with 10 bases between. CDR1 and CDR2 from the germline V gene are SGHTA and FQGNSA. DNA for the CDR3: TGTGCCAGCAGCTTAGCGTCGGGGGTAAATGAGCAGTTCTTC. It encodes CASSLASGVNEQFF. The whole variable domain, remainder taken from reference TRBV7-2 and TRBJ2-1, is GAGVSQSPSNKVTEKGKDVELRCDPISGHTALYWYRQSLGQGLEFLIYFQGNSAPDKSGLPSDRFSAERTGGSVSTLTIQRTQQEDSAVYLCASSLASGVNEQFFGPGTRLTVL.

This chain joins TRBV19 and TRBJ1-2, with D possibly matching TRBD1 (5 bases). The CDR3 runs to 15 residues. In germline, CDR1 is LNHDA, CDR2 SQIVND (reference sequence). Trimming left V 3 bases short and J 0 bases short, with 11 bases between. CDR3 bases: TGTGCCAGTAGTATTTGGGACGGAGCTAACTATGGCTACACCTTC. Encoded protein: CASSIWDGANYGYTF.

The DNA of the CDR3 is TGTGCCAGCAGTTTAAGACTGGCTAGCGACACCTTC. Protein: CASSLRLASDTF. The chain has TRBV28 and TRBJ1-2, with D hard to call. With 2 bases removed from V and 12 bases from J, the gap between germline ends came to 13 bases. There are 12 residues in the CDR3. Per the germline V gene, CDR1 is MDHEN and CDR2 is SYDVKM.

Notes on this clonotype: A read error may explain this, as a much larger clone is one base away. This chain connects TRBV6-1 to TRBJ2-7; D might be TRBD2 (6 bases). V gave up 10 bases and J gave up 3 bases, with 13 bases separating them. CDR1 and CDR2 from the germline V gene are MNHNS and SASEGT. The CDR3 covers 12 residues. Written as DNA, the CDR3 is TGTGCCACCCGGGAGAGCAGCTACGAGCAGTACTTC. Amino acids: CATRESSYEQYF.

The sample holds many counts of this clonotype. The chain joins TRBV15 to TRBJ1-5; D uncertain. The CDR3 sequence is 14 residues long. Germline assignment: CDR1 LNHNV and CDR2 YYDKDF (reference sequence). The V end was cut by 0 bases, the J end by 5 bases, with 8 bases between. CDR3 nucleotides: TGTGCCACCAGCAGAGATCGGATAGATCAGCCCCAGCATTTT. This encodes CATSRDRIDQPQHF.

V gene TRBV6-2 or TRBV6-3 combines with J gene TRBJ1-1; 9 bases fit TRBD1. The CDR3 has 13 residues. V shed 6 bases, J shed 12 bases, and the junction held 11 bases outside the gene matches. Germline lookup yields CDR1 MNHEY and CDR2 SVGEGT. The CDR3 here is CASSRGQGTATFF. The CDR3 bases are TGTGCCAGCAGCCGAGGACAGGGGACGGCGACTTTCTTT.

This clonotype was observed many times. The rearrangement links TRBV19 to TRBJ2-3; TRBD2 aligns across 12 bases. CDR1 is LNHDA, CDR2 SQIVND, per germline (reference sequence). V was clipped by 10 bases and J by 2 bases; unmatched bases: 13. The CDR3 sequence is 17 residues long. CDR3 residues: CATAWASGRADTDTQYF. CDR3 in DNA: TGTGCCACCGCGTGGGCTAGCGGGAGGGCCGACACAGATACGCAGTATTTT.

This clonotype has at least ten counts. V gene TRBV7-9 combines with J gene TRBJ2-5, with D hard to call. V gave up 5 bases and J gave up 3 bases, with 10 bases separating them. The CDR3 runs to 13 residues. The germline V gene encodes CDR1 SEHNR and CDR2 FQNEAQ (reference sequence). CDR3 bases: TGTGCCAGCAGCCTGGCTGCGGAAGAGACCCAGTACTTC. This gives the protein CASSLAAEETQYF.

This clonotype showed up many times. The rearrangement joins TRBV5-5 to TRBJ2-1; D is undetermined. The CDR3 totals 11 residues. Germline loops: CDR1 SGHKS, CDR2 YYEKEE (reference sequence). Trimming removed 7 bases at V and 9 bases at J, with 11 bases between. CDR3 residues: CASSWSGEQFF. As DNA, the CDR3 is TGTGCCAGCTCTTGGTCGGGTGAGCAGTTCTTC.

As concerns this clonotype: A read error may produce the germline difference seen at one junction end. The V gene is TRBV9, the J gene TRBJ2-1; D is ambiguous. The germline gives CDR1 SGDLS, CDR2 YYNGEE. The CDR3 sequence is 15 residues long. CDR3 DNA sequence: TGTGCCAGCAGCATAGACCGCAGCTCCTACAATGAGCAGCTCTTC. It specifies CASSIDRSSYNEQLF.

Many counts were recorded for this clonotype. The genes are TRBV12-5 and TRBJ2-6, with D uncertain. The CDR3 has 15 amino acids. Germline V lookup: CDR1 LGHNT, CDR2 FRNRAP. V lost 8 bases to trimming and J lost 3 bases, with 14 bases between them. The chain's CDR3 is CASSKQVGGANVLTF. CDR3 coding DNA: TGTGCTAGTTCTAAGCAAGTTGGTGGGGCCAACGTCCTGACTTTC.

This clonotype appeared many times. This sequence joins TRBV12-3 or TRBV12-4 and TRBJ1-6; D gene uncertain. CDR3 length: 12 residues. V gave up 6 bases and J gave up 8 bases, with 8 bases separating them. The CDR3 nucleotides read TGTGCCAGCAGCACTACGTATTCACCCCTCCACTTT. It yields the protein CASSTTYSPLHF.

This CDR3 is CASTSLDGYTF. The DNA of the CDR3 is TGTGCCAGCACCTCACTAGATGGCTACACCTTC. The gene calls are TRBV12-3 or TRBV12-4 and TRBJ1-2, with D unresolved. The CDR3 is 11 residues long. V shed 7 bases and J shed 6 bases, with 9 bases lying between them.

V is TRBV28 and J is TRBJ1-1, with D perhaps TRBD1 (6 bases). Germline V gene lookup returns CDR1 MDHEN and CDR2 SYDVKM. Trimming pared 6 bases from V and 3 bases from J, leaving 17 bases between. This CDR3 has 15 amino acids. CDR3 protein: CASRGAWGEDTEAFF. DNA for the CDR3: TGTGCCAGCAGGGGGGCGTGGGGCGAGGACACTGAAGCTTTCTTT.

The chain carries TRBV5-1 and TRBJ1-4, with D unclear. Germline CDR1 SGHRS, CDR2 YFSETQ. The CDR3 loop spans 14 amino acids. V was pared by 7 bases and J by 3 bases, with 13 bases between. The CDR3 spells CASAQTGSNEKLFF. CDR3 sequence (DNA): TGCGCCAGCGCCCAAACCGGCTCTAATGAAAAACTGTTTTTT.

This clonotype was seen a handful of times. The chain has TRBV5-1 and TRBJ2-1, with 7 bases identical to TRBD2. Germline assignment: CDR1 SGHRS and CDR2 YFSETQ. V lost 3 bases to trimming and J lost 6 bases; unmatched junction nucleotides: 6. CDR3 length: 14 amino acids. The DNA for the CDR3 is TGCGCCAGCAGCTCCGGACTAGTTCCCAATGAGCAGTTCTTC. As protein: CASSSGLVPNEQFF.

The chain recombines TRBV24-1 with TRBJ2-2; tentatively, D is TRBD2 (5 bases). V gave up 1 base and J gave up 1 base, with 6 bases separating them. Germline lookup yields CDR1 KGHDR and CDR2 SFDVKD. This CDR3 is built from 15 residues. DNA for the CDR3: TGTGCCACCAGTGATTTCGAGGGGAACACCGGGGAGCTGTTTTTT. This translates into CATSDFEGNTGELFF.

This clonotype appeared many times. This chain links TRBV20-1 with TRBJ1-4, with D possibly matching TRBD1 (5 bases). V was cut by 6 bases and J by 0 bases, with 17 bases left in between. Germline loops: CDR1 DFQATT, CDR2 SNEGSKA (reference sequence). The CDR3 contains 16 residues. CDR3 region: CSAFPDRGATNEKLFF. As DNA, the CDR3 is TGCAGTGCCTTTCCGGATCGAGGGGCAACTAATGAAAAACTGTTTTTT.